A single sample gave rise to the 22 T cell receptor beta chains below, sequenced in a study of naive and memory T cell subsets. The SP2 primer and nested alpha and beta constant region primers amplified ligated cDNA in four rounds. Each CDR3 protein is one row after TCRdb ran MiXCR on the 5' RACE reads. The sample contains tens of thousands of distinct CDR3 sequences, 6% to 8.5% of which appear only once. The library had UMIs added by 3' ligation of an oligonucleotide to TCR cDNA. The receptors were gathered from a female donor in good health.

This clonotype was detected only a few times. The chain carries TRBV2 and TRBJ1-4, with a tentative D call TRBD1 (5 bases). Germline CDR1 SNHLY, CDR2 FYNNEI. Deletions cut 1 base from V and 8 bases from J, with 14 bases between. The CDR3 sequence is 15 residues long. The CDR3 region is CASSEVGQAQEKLFF. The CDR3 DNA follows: TGTGCCAGCAGTGAAGTGGGGCAGGCCCAAGAAAAACTGTTTTTT. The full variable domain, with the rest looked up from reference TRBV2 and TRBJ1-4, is EPEVTQTPSHQVTQMGQEVILRCVPISNHLYFYWYRQILGQKVEFLVSFYNNEISEKSEIFDDQFSVERPDGSNFTLKIRSTKLEDSAMYFCASSEVGQAQEKLFFGSGTQLSVL.

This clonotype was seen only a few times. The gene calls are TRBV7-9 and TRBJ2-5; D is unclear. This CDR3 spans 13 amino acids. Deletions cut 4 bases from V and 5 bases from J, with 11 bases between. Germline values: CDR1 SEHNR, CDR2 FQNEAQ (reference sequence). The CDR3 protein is CASSSPPTETQYF. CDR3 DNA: TGTGCCAGCAGCTCCCCCCCGACGGAGACCCAGTACTTC.

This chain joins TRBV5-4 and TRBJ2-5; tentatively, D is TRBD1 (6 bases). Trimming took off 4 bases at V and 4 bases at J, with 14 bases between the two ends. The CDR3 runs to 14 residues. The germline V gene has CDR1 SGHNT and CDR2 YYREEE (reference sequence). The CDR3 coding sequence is TGTGCCAGCAGCCTTGGGGGCCGGGGAGAGACCCAGTACTTC. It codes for CASSLGGRGETQYF.

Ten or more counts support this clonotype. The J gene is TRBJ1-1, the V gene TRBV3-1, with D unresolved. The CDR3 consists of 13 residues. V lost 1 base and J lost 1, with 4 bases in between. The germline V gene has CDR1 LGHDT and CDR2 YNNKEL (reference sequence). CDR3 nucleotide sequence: TGTGCCAGCAGCCAAGTCGAGAACACTGAAGCTTTCTTT. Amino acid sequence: CASSQVENTEAFF.

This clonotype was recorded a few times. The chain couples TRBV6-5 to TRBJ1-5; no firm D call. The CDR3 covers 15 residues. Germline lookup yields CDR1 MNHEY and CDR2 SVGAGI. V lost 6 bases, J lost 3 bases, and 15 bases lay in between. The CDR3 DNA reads TGTGCCAGCAGACCCACCGGGCCCTCCAATCAGCCCCAGCATTTT. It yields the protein CASRPTGPSNQPQHF.

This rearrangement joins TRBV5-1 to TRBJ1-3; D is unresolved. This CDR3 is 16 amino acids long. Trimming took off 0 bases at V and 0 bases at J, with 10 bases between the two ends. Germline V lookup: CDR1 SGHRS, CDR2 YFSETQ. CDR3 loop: CASSLVSQSSGNTIYF. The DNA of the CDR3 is TGCGCCAGCAGCTTGGTATCGCAGAGCTCTGGAAACACCATATATTTT.

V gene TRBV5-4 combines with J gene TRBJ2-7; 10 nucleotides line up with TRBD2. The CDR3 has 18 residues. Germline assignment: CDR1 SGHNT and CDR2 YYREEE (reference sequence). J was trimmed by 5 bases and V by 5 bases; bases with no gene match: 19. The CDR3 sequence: CASSSPSGSVGRLHEQYF. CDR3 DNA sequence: TGTGCCAGCAGTTCCCCTAGCGGGAGCGTGGGTCGGCTGCACGAGCAGTACTTC.

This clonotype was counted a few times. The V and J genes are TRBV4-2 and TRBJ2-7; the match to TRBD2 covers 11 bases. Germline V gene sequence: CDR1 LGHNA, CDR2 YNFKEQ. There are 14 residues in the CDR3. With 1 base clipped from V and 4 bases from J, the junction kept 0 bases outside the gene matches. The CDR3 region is CASSQGTSGYEQYF. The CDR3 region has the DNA TGTGCCAGCAGCCAAGGGACTAGCGGGTACGAGCAGTACTTC.

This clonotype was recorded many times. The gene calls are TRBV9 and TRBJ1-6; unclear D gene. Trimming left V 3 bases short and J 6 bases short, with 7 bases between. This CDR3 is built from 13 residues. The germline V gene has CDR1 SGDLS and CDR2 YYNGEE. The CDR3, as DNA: TGTGCCAGCAGCGACGGGTCTAATTCACCCCTCCACTTT. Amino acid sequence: CASSDGSNSPLHF. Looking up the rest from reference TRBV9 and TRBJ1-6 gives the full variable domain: DSGVTQTPKHLITATGQRVTLRCSPRSGDLSVYWYQQSLDQGLQFLIQYYNGEERAKGNILERFSAQQFPDLHSELNLSSLELGDSALYFCASSDGSNSPLHFGNGTRLTVT.

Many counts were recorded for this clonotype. CDR3 loop: CASRPQGYNEAFF. Written as DNA, the CDR3 is TGTGCCAGCAGGCCACAGGGATATAATGAAGCTTTCTTT. This chain uses TRBV14 with TRBJ1-1; D possibly corresponds to TRBD1 (6 bases). Deletions cut 6 bases from V and 7 bases from J, with 15 bases between. CDR1 SGHDN and CDR2 FVKESK come from the germline V gene. The CDR3 has 13 amino acids.

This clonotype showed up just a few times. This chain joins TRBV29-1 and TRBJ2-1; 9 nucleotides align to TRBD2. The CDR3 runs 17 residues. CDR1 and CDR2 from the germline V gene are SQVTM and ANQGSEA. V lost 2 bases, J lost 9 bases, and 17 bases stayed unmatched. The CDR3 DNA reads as TGCAGCGTTGAACTAGCGGGAAACCACCTACGAAGGGGTGAGCAGTTCTTC. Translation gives CSVELAGNHLRRGEQFF.

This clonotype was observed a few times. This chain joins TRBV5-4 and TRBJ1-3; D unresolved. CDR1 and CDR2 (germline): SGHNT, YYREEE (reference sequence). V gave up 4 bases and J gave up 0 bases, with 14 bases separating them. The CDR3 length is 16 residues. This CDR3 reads CASSQQMGHSGNTIYF. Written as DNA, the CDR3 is TGTGCCAGCAGCCAACAGATGGGTCACTCTGGAAACACCATATATTTT. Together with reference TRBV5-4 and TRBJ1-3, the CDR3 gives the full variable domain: ETGVTQSPTHLIKTRGQQVTLRCSSQSGHNTVSWYQQALGQGPQFIFQYYREEENGRGNFPPRFSGLQFPNYSSELNVNALELDDSALYLCASSQQMGHSGNTIYFGEGSWLTVV.

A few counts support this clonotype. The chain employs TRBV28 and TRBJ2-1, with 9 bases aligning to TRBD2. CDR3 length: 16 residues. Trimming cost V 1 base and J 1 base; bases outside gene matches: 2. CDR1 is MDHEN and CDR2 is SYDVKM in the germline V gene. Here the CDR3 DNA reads TGTGCCAGCAGTTTATTTGCGGGAGGGTCCTACAATGAGCAGTTCTTC. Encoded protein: CASSLFAGGSYNEQFF.

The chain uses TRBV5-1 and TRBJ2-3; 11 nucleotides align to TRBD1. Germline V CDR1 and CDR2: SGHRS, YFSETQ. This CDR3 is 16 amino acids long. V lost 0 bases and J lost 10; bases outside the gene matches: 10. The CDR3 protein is CASSLVLDRGRNAQYF. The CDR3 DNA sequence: TGCGCCAGCAGCTTGGTTTTGGACAGGGGGCGAAACGCGCAGTATTTT.

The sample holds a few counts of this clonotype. CDR3 DNA sequence: TGTGCCAGCAGTTACGGGGCAGTTAGGAGCTCCTATAATTCACCCCTCCACTTT. Protein sequence: CASSYGAVRSSYNSPLHF. The chain recombines TRBV6-5 with TRBJ1-6; maybe TRBD1 (5 bases). V was clipped by 2 bases and J by 0 bases, with 14 bases between them. In germline, CDR1 is MNHEY, CDR2 SVGAGI. CDR3 size: 18 residues.

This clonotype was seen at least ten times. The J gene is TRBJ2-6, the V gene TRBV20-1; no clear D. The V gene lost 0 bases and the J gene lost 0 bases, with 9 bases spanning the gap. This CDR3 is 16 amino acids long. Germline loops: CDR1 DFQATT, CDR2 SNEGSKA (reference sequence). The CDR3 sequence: CSAREARSSGANVLTF. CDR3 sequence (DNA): TGCAGTGCTAGAGAAGCTAGGAGCTCTGGGGCCAACGTCCTGACTTTC.

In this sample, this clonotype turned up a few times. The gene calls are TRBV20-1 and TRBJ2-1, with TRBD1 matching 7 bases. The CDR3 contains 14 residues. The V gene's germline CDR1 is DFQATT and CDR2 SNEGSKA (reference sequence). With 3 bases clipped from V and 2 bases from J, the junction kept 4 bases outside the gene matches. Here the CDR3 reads CSASRQGPYNEQFF. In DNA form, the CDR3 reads TGCAGTGCTAGCAGACAGGGACCCTACAATGAGCAGTTCTTC.

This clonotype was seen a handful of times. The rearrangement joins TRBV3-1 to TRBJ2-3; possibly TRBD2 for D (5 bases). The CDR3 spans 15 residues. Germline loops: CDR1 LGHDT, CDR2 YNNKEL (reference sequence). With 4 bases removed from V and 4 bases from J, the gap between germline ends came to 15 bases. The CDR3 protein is CASSPSGSEPDTQYF. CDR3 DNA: TGTGCCAGCAGCCCGAGTGGGAGTGAACCAGATACGCAGTATTTT.

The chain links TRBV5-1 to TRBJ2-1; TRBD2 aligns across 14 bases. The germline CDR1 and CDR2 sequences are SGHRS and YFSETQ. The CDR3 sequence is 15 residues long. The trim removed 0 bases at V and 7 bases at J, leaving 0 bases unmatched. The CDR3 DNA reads TGCGCCAGCAGCTTGGGACTAGCGGGAGGGAATGAGCAGTTCTTC. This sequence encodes CASSLGLAGGNEQFF.

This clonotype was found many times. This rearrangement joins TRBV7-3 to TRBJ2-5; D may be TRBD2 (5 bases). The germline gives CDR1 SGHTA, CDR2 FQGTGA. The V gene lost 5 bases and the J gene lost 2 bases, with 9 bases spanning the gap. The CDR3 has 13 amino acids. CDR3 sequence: CASSQDWQETQYF. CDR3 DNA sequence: TGTGCCAGCAGCCAGGACTGGCAAGAGACCCAGTACTTC.

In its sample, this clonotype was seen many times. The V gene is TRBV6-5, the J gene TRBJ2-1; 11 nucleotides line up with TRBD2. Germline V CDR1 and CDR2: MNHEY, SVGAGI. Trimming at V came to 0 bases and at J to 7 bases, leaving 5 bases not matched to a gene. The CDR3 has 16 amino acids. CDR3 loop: CASSYSRASGRNEQFF. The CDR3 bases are TGTGCCAGCAGTTACTCGAGGGCTAGCGGGAGGAATGAGCAGTTCTTC.

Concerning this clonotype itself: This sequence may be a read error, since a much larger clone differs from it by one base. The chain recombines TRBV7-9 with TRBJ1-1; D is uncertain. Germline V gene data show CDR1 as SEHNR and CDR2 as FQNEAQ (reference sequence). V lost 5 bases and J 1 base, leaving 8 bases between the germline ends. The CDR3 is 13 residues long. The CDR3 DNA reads TGTGCCAGCAGCCAACTAGCGAACACTGAAGCTTTCTTT. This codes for CASSQLANTEAFF.